This TCR beta chain was retrieved from a study of shared clonotypes between healthy human individuals. Overall study: The composition of the donors was a couple of women and a few men aged 18 to 49.

Findings and caveats of the study: Across subsets, estimated richness was generally greater for naive than for memory populations.

The naive CD8 fraction comprised CD45RO-negative cells positively selected for CCR7 and excluded terminally differentiated effector memory CD45RA+ cells. In the case of this clone: As yet, its antigen is unknown.

Authors' analysis steps: Junction-only sequences produced by ImmunoSEQ had no quality scores, so filtering differed. Sequencing used immunoSEQ multiplex PCR; TCRdb keeps in-frame clones, though not all of them. The D gene and trimming were derived from the DNA, and the V and J assignments and clone size from that table. The sample lists approximately 600,000 clones; approximately 95% were seen once. The sequence was obtained from a woman aged 30 to 39 in good health. What was sequenced was naive CD8+ T cells sorted from blood.

CDR3 loop: CASSLSGRAYEQYF. Written as DNA, the CDR3 is TGTGCCAGCAGCTTGTCTGGCAGGGCCTACGAGCAGTACTTC. The chain recombines TRBV5-5 with TRBJ2-7; D is perhaps TRBD1 (5 bases). CDR3 length: 14 amino acids. Germline V lookup: CDR1 SGHKS, CDR2 YYEKEE (reference sequence). Trimming shortened V by 1 base and J by 2 bases, and 10 bases separated the two germline ends.